These 11 T cell receptor beta chains were all obtained from the same sample, sequenced in a study of CD8 T cells in ankylosing spondylitis. TCRdb used MiXCR to reprocess the 5' RACE reads, holding one entry per CDR3 protein. Of around 150,000 distinct CDR3 sequences in the sample, 44% were seen once. Sequencing used synovial fluid, either unsorted or a sorted T cell fraction (not recorded which). All receptors derive from a male donor with ankylosing spondylitis.

The J gene is TRBJ2-3, the V gene TRBV27; D is perhaps TRBD1 or TRBD2 (5 bases each). CDR3 size: 15 residues. V was trimmed by 5 bases and J by 3 bases, leaving 15 bases between them. Germline V gene data show CDR1 as MNHEY and CDR2 as SMNVEV (reference sequence). DNA for the CDR3: TGTGCCAGCAGTCCTCTTCCGGGACGTACAGATACGCAGTATTTT. Its translation: CASSPLPGRTDTQYF.

This clonotype was recorded a few times. This chain links TRBV12-3 or TRBV12-4 with TRBJ2-2; 8 bases are a match to TRBD1. V shed 5 bases, J shed 4 bases, and the junction held 6 bases outside the gene matches. The CDR3 length is 15 residues. CDR3 sequence: CASSKTGAATGELFF. CDR3 DNA: TGTGCCAGCAGTAAGACAGGGGCGGCCACCGGGGAGCTGTTTTTT.

This clonotype was counted many times. The V call is TRBV28, the J call TRBJ2-1; TRBD2 matches at 14 bases. The trim removed 3 bases at V and 0 bases at J, leaving 7 bases unmatched. The CDR3 contains 19 residues. Per the germline V gene, CDR1 is MDHEN and CDR2 is SYDVKM. The CDR3 nucleotides read TGTGCCAGCAGTTTCCCCGGGACTAGCGGGGGAAGCTCCTACAATGAGCAGTTCTTC. Its translation is CASSFPGTSGGSSYNEQFF.

The chain carries TRBV24-1 and TRBJ2-2, with D uncertain. The V gene's germline CDR1 is KGHDR and CDR2 SFDVKD. The CDR3 is 16 amino acids. Trimming took off 4 bases at V and 4 bases at J, with 15 bases between the two ends. CDR3 in DNA: TGTGCCACCAGTGACCCCGCAGGAACAGTCACCGGGGAGCTGTTTTTT. Translation gives CATSDPAGTVTGELFF.

The table lists this clonotype with a few counts. The CDR3 loop is CSARVQGRDLYGYTF. CDR3 DNA sequence: TGCAGTGCTAGGGTACAGGGAAGGGATCTCTATGGCTACACCTTC. The genes are TRBV20-1 and TRBJ1-2, with a possible D match to TRBD1 (6 bases). V was trimmed by 3 bases and J by 4 bases, leaving 18 bases between them. Looked up from germline, CDR1 is DFQATT and CDR2 is SNEGSKA (reference sequence). This CDR3 has 15 amino acids.

This clonotype was picked up many times. The CDR3 nucleotides are TGTGCCAGCAGCCAGGCGGGAAACTCCTACAATGAGCAGTTCTTC. This encodes CASSQAGNSYNEQFF. This rearrangement joins TRBV2 to TRBJ2-1, with D tentatively TRBD2 (6 bases). The V and J ends lost 6 bases and 0 bases respectively, with 12 bases between them. Germline V CDR1 and CDR2: SNHLY, FYNNEI. This CDR3 is 15 amino acids long.

At least ten counts were recorded for this clonotype. V and J are TRBV9 and TRBJ2-2; no clear D gene. The length of the CDR3 is 15 residues. CDR1 is SGDLS, CDR2 YYNGEE, per germline. Trimming shortened V by 3 bases and J by 3 bases, and 12 bases separated the two germline ends. CDR3 protein: CASSETVTDTGELFF. CDR3 DNA: TGTGCCAGCAGCGAGACCGTGACGGACACCGGGGAGCTGTTTTTT.

This clonotype occurred many times. This chain connects TRBV27 to TRBJ2-7, with 8 positions matching TRBD1. Germline CDR1 reads MNHEY; CDR2 reads SMNVEV (reference sequence). V lost 5 bases and J lost 3; bases outside the gene matches: 6. The CDR3 is 14 amino acids. This CDR3 reads CASSPTDRGYEQYF. DNA of the CDR3: TGTGCCAGCAGTCCGACTGACAGGGGCTACGAGCAGTACTTC.

The rearrangement joins TRBV2 to TRBJ1-2; D uncertain. The CDR3 has 16 amino acids. Trimming took off 6 bases at V and 4 bases at J, with 21 bases between the two ends. In germline, CDR1 is SNHLY, CDR2 FYNNEI. CDR3 residues: CASSGWEAAPFYGYTF. CDR3 nucleotides: TGTGCCAGCAGCGGGTGGGAGGCTGCTCCCTTCTATGGCTACACCTTC.

The gene calls are TRBV10-2 and TRBJ1-1; D not resolved. V lost 2 bases and J 8 bases, leaving 12 bases between the germline ends. CDR1 is WSHSY, CDR2 SAAADI, per germline. The CDR3 covers 13 residues. In DNA form, the CDR3 reads TGCGCCAGCAGTGAGATGAGGGTTCTAGAAGCTTTCTTT. Encoded protein: CASSEMRVLEAFF.

V is TRBV25-1 and J is TRBJ2-3, with D possibly being TRBD1 (6 bases). The CDR3 length is 13 residues. Germline CDR1 and CDR2: MGHDK and SYGVNS. Deletions cut 3 bases from V and 4 bases from J, with 8 bases between. The CDR3 here is CASSDTGSDTQYF. In DNA, the CDR3 is TGTGCCAGCAGTGACACAGGGTCAGATACGCAGTATTTT. The full variable domain, in which reference TRBV25-1 and TRBJ2-3 provide the parts outside the CDR3, is EADIYQTPRYLVIGTGKKITLECSQTMGHDKMYWYQQDPGMELHLIHYSYGVNSTEKGDLSSESTVSRIRTEHFPLTLESARPSHTSQYLCASSDTGSDTQYFGPGTRLTVL.